What follows are 8 T cell receptor beta chains derived from one specimen sequenced in a study of T cells after yellow fever vaccination. Each CDR3 protein gets one entry after TCRdb re-called the 5' RACE reads with MiXCR. The repertoire holds 450,000 to 550,000 distinct CDR3 sequences, with around a fifth as singletons. Specimen: PBMCs, collected 20 to 25 days after the first yellow fever vaccination. Receptors originate from a man in his late teens or twenties who received the YFV17D yellow fever vaccine.

This clonotype was found a few times. This rearrangement joins TRBV29-1 to TRBJ2-3; 8 bases line up with TRBD1. Per germline, CDR1 SQVTM and CDR2 ANQGSEA. The CDR3 contains 13 residues. The V gene end was trimmed by 6 bases and the J gene end by 6 bases; junction bases not matched to a gene: 8. Here the CDR3 reads CSVQINRGDTQYF. The CDR3 DNA reads TGCAGCGTACAAATAAACAGGGGGGATACGCAGTATTTT.

This clonotype showed up just a few times. V and J are TRBV7-8 and TRBJ2-3; 9 nucleotides align to TRBD2. Germline trimming cut 1 base from V and 4 bases from J; bases unmatched to any gene: 6. CDR1 and CDR2 from the germline V gene are SGHVS and FQNEAQ. The CDR3 is made up of 16 amino acids. This CDR3 reads CASSLEARGGPDTQYF. The CDR3 nucleotides read TGTGCCAGCAGCTTAGAAGCGCGGGGGGGCCCAGATACGCAGTATTTT. The whole variable domain, remainder taken from reference TRBV7-8 and TRBJ2-3, is GAGVSQSPRYKVAKRGQDVALRCDPISGHVSLFWYQQALGQGPEFLTYFQNEAQLDKSGLPSDRFFAERPEGSVSTLKIQRTQQEDSAVYLCASSLEARGGPDTQYFGPGTRLTVL.

There are a few counts of this clonotype. The CDR3 sequence: CASSQVSYEQYF. The CDR3 coding sequence is TGTGCCAGCAGCCAGGTTTCCTACGAGCAGTACTTC. V gene TRBV14 combines with J gene TRBJ2-7, with no clear D. CDR1 is SGHDN and CDR2 is FVKESK in the germline V gene. The V gene lost 3 bases and the J gene lost 1 base, with 4 bases spanning the gap. CDR3 size: 12 residues.

A few counts support this clonotype. The rearrangement links TRBV12-3 or TRBV12-4 to TRBJ1-5; weak D call: TRBD1 (5 bases). Deletions cut 5 bases from V and 6 bases from J, with 20 bases between. The CDR3 contains 16 residues. CDR3: CASSPGYAGAGQPQHF. The CDR3, as DNA: TGTGCCAGCAGTCCAGGGTATGCAGGTGCGGGTCAGCCCCAGCATTTT.

This clonotype has a handful of counts. V and J are TRBV2 and TRBJ2-5; D gene unclear. Trimming left V 4 bases short and J 9 bases short, with 18 bases between. CDR3 length equals 14 residues. CDR1 and CDR2 from the germline V gene are SNHLY and FYNNEI. DNA for the CDR3: TGTGCCAGCAGTGCGAGTACAGACCTTGGGGCCCAGTACTTC. It yields the protein CASSASTDLGAQYF.

The chain employs TRBV11-2 and TRBJ1-1, with D possibly matching TRBD1 (5 bases). Trimming removed 8 bases at V and 4 bases at J, with 17 bases between. This CDR3 has 14 amino acids. The V gene's germline CDR1 is SGHAT and CDR2 FQNNGV. CDR3 residues: CASHWGGAGTEAFF. The CDR3 DNA reads as TGTGCCAGCCACTGGGGAGGGGCGGGCACTGAAGCTTTCTTT.

This clonotype has a handful of counts. The rearrangement joins TRBV5-6 to TRBJ2-3, with TRBD1 matching 7 bases. The CDR3 totals 14 residues. In germline, CDR1 is SGHDT, CDR2 YYEEEE. J was trimmed by 7 bases and V by 4 bases; bases with no gene match: 9. Here the CDR3 reads CASSRDRMGYTQYF. In DNA form, the CDR3 reads TGTGCCAGCAGCCGGGACAGAATGGGATATACGCAGTATTTT.

This clonotype came up a few times. The chain is built from TRBV11-2 and TRBJ2-5; D is uncertain. The V and J ends lost 1 base and 2 bases respectively, with 8 bases between them. CDR1 is SGHAT and CDR2 is FQNNGV in the germline V gene. The CDR3 sequence is 14 residues long. The CDR3 sequence: CASSLGVVQETQYF. Written as DNA, the CDR3 is TGTGCCAGCAGCTTAGGGGTCGTACAAGAGACCCAGTACTTC.